The clone carrying this T cell receptor (beta chain) has just a few counts. Its antigen remains unknown. This sample was taken from a study of beta chain features in type 1 diabetes. Regarding the study as a whole: Shorter TCRB CDR3s, moderately but significantly so, were found in Type 1 diabetes patients in all four CD4+ subsets. Junctions at VDJ sites from type 1 diabetes patients had fewer insertions and more deletions.

Sequencing targeted expressed TCRB transcripts, as all isolated RNA had been reverse transcribed. TCRdb's copy holds only in-frame clones and misses some; the assay was immunoSEQ multiplex PCR. The profile shows a few hundred thousand clones, 8.5% to 10% of them singletons. CDR1 is LNHNV and CDR2 is YYDKDF in the germline V gene (reference sequence). J lost 8 bases, V lost 2 bases, and 10 bases had no gene match. This CDR3 is built from 16 residues. The TCR originated in a man younger than 45 with type 1 diabetes. The chain recombines TRBV15 with TRBJ1-2; 11 nucleotides align to TRBD1. The sample comprised central memory CD4+ T cells from blood. In DNA, the CDR3 is TGTGCCACCAGCAGACGAGGGACAGGGGGAGGGGGCGGCTACACCTTC. It specifies CATSRRGTGGGGGYTF. The full variable domain, in which reference TRBV15 and TRBJ1-2 provide the parts outside the CDR3, is DAMVIQNPRYQVTQFGKPVTLSCSQTLNHNVMYWYQQKSSQAPKLLFHYYDKDFNNEADTPDNFQSRRPNTSFCFLDIRSPGLGDTAMYLCATSRRGTGGGGGYTFGSGTRLTVV.